What follows are 31 T cell receptor beta chains derived from one specimen sequenced in a study of cytomegalovirus exposure and HLA in healthy donors (TCRdb year 2017). Libraries were built with the immunoSEQ multiplex PCR assay. A mixture of 60 forward primers for TCR Vbeta segments and 13 reverse primers for TCR Jbeta segments was used in the multiplex PCR. The clones in this table, taken by TCRdb from immuneACCESS, are in-frame only. Not every clone is retained; where verified, under half of the shortfall comes from an unresolved V gene, and the cause of the rest is unknown. Present in this sample are about 190,000 clones, roughly 80% of which were seen just once. Clones ranked in the top ten supply approximately 6.3% of the sample. Sequenced input: PBMCs. All receptors derive from a man aged 40-55 years in good health and CMV-seropositive.

Remarks on this clone: Other DNA sequences of this sample code for an identical CDR3. The J gene is TRBJ2-5, the V gene TRBV7-2, with D possibly being TRBD2 (7 bases). CDR1 is SGHTA, CDR2 FQGNSA, per germline. CDR3 size: 15 residues. V lost 0 bases and J lost 5, with 13 bases in between. The CDR3 region has the DNA TGTGCCAGCAGCTTAGCGGGGGGGCCCGGGGAGACCCAGTACTTC. Translating it yields CASSLAGGPGETQYF.

The table lists this clone with a count of one. The V call is TRBV11-2, the J call TRBJ2-1; D is undetermined. The CDR3 has 10 residues. Per germline, CDR1 SGHAT and CDR2 FQNNGV. V was clipped by 4 bases and J by 13 bases, with 8 bases between them. CDR3 in DNA: TGTGCCAGCAGCTCCAACAACCAGTTCTTC. Its translation is CASSSNNQFF.

The chain is built from TRBV6-6 and TRBJ1-1; D is uncertain. There are 12 residues in the CDR3. The V gene's germline CDR1 is MNHNY and CDR2 SVGAGI (reference sequence). Deletions cut 7 bases from V and 0 bases from J, with 6 bases between. The CDR3 coding sequence is TGTGCCAGCAAGGAGGTGAACACTGAAGCTTTCTTT. Protein sequence: CASKEVNTEAFF.

This clone was counted between two and nine times. The CDR3 spells CASRAGQGVDNEQFF. CDR3 DNA sequence: TGTGCCAGTAGGGCGGGGCAGGGCGTCGACAATGAGCAGTTCTTC. The chain carries TRBV19 and TRBJ2-1; weak D call: TRBD2 (6 bases). The germline V gene encodes CDR1 LNHDA and CDR2 SQIVND (reference sequence). V was pared by 6 bases and J by 5 bases, with 17 bases between. The CDR3 totals 15 residues.

The chain employs TRBV7-9 and TRBJ2-5; maybe TRBD2 (6 bases). The CDR3 length is 13 residues. Germline CDR1 is SEHNR and CDR2 is FQNEAQ (reference sequence). Trimming shortened V by 3 bases and J by 4 bases, and 9 bases separated the two germline ends. The CDR3: CASSFGGSETQYF. In nucleotides, the CDR3 is TGTGCCAGCAGCTTCGGAGGGTCAGAGACCCAGTACTTC.

V and J are TRBV7-3 and TRBJ2-1; no clear D gene. Trimming removed 2 bases from V and 6 bases from J, with 8 bases in between. Germline V CDR1 and CDR2: SGHTA, FQGTGA. The CDR3 has 13 amino acids. The CDR3 region is CASSLGRLNEQFF. The CDR3 coding sequence is TGTGCCAGCAGCTTAGGGCGTCTCAATGAGCAGTTCTTC.

This clone has just one count. The chain carries TRBV6-4 and TRBJ2-5, with 14 bases identical to TRBD2. The length of the CDR3 is 19 residues. Germline V lookup: CDR1 MRHNA, CDR2 SNTAGT. V lost 2 bases, J lost 5 bases, and 13 bases stayed unmatched. The DNA for the CDR3 is TGTGCCAGCAGTGACCCGGGACTAGCGGGGGAATTAGTTGAGGAGACCCAGTACTTC. This gives the protein CASSDPGLAGELVEETQYF.

This clone turned up a few times. The chain employs TRBV15 and TRBJ1-6, with 7 bases identical to TRBD1. The V and J ends lost 5 bases and 4 bases, in that order; junction bases with no gene match: 2. Germline CDR1 reads LNHNV; CDR2 reads YYDKDF (reference sequence). This CDR3 is 14 amino acids long. CDR3 nucleotide sequence: TGTGCCACCAGCCGCAGGGGGTATAATTCACCCCTCCACTTT. Encoded protein: CATSRRGYNSPLHF.

This clone was seen more than once but under ten times. The chain links TRBV6-5 to TRBJ1-1; a weak D match, TRBD1 (6 bases). The V gene's germline CDR1 is MNHEY and CDR2 SVGAGI. V lost 0 bases to trimming and J lost 4 bases, with 12 bases between them. The CDR3 sequence is 15 residues long. For the CDR3, the DNA is TGTGCCAGCAGTTACTCCTCAGGGGCGACCACTGAAGCTTTCTTT. Encoded protein: CASSYSSGATTEAFF.

The rearrangement uses TRBV29-1 and TRBJ1-5; D may be TRBD1 (5 bases). Trimming took 3 bases from V and 6 from J, leaving 12 bases between them. Germline-derived CDR1 and CDR2 are SQVTM and ANQGSEA. There are 13 residues in the CDR3. CDR3 loop: CSVDFGGGQPQHF. The CDR3 coding sequence is TGCAGCGTTGACTTCGGGGGAGGTCAGCCCCAGCATTTT. The full variable domain, completed using reference TRBV29-1 and TRBJ1-5, is SAVISQKPSRDICQRGTSLTIQCQVDSQVTMMFWYRQQPGQSLTLIATANQGSEATYESGFVIDKFPISRPNLTFSTLTVSNMSPEDSSIYLCSVDFGGGQPQHFGDGTRLSIL.

The chain uses TRBV6-5 and TRBJ2-7; no reliable D call. The CDR3 covers 13 residues. Per germline, CDR1 MNHEY and CDR2 SVGAGI. V was cut by 3 bases and J by 0 bases, with 6 bases left in between. The CDR3 DNA sequence: TGTGCCAGCAGTTATCGGGTCTCCTACGAGCAGTACTTC. The encoded protein is CASSYRVSYEQYF.

CDR3 region: CASSPNRGKAFF. CDR3 DNA: TGTGCCAGCAGTCCCAACAGGGGTAAGGCGTTCTTC. The rearrangement joins TRBV28 to TRBJ2-1, with 7 nucleotides matching TRBD1. The junction had 10 bases not matched to a gene; V was cut back by 5 bases and J by 15 bases. This CDR3 spans 12 amino acids. The germline V gene encodes CDR1 MDHEN and CDR2 SYDVKM.

The gene calls are TRBV7-6 and TRBJ2-1, with 9 bases identical to TRBD2. The CDR3 spans 16 residues. The germline CDR1 and CDR2 sequences are SGHVS and FNYEAQ. V shed 2 bases, J shed 3 bases, and the junction held 5 bases outside the gene matches. The CDR3 region is CASSLISGGLYNEQFF. The CDR3 bases are TGTGCCAGCAGCTTAATCAGCGGGGGGCTCTACAATGAGCAGTTCTTC.

This chain links TRBV19 with TRBJ1-2; D is uncertain. The CDR3 has 13 amino acids. Germline V gene lookup returns CDR1 LNHDA and CDR2 SQIVND (reference sequence). Trimming stripped 1 base from V and 2 bases from J, with 5 bases between. As DNA, the CDR3 is TGTGCCAGTAGTATAGCCGGGAACTATGGCTACACCTTC. Its translation: CASSIAGNYGYTF.

This clone was observed a handful of times. The chain recombines TRBV4-1 with TRBJ2-5; the D gene is possibly TRBD2 (6 bases). This CDR3 comprises 15 residues. V was pared by 1 base and J by 1 base, with 10 bases between. In germline, CDR1 is MGHRA, CDR2 YSYEKL. CDR3 loop: CASSQGLAPQETQYF. The CDR3 DNA is TGCGCCAGCAGCCAAGGCCTAGCGCCCCAAGAGACCCAGTACTTC.

V gene TRBV28 combines with J gene TRBJ2-5; D possibly corresponds to TRBD1 (7 bases). Per the germline V gene, CDR1 is MDHEN and CDR2 is SYDVKM. V was clipped by 7 bases and J by 1 base, with 19 bases between them. The CDR3 sequence is 16 residues long. CDR3 in DNA: TGTGCCAGCACCAGAGGAGGGGGCGGGTTCCAAGAGACCCAGTACTTC. Protein product: CASTRGGGGFQETQYF.

The rearrangement uses TRBV28 and TRBJ1-4; no firm D call. This CDR3 spans 15 amino acids. Per germline, CDR1 MDHEN and CDR2 SYDVKM. Trimming shortened V by 4 bases and J by 5 bases, and 14 bases separated the two germline ends. The CDR3 sequence is CASSSGGRPNEKLFF. The CDR3 DNA reads TGTGCCAGCAGTTCCGGAGGCAGACCGAATGAAAAACTGTTTTTT.

V usage is TRBV4-1 and J usage is TRBJ2-3; possible D gene TRBD1, 6 bases. Trimming pared 0 bases from V and 0 bases from J, leaving 13 bases between. Germline-derived CDR1 and CDR2 are MGHRA and YSYEKL. CDR3 length: 17 amino acids. This CDR3 reads CASSQDRQGSSTDTQYF. In DNA, the CDR3 is TGCGCCAGCAGCCAAGATCGGCAGGGGTCAAGCACAGATACGCAGTATTTT.

CDR3 region: CASRPPTRPNYGYTF. The CDR3 DNA follows: TGTGCAAGTCGCCCTCCTACCCGCCCTAACTATGGCTACACCTTC. J is TRBJ1-2 and V is TRBV12-2. TRBV12-2 is a known pseudogene. The CDR3 has 15 residues.

The gene calls are TRBV18 and TRBJ1-5, with 9 bases aligning to TRBD1. The ends lost 4 bases at V and 6 bases at J; junction bases unmatched: 7. The CDR3 has 15 amino acids. Germline V lookup: CDR1 KGHSH, CDR2 LQKENI. The CDR3 region has the DNA TGTGCCAGCTCACAGGGACAGGGAAAGGGTCAGCCCCAGCATTTT. Translating gives CASSQGQGKGQPQHF.

The V and J genes are TRBV28 and TRBJ2-5; possible D gene TRBD2, 5 bases. V dropped 5 bases and J dropped 4 bases, with 8 bases sitting between them. The CDR3 runs 12 residues. Germline V gene sequence: CDR1 MDHEN, CDR2 SYDVKM. Written as DNA, the CDR3 is TGTGCCAGCAGTATGGCGGGAGAGACCCAGTACTTC. Protein product: CASSMAGETQYF.

Here the CDR3 DNA reads TGTGCCAGCAGTGAGAGGTCAGGGGGCACCAATCAGCCCCAGCATTTT. This sequence encodes CASSERSGGTNQPQHF. The chain couples TRBV2 to TRBJ1-5; 8 bases are a match to TRBD1. CDR1 is SNHLY and CDR2 is FYNNEI in the germline V gene. The CDR3 sequence is 16 residues long. The junction had 7 bases not matched to a gene; V was cut back by 3 bases and J by 3 bases.

This sequence joins TRBV27 and TRBJ1-2; no firm D call. V lost 5 bases and J lost 4, with 8 bases in between. Germline V gene data show CDR1 as MNHEY and CDR2 as SMNVEV (reference sequence). There are 12 residues in the CDR3. Here the CDR3 reads CASSPDFYGYTF. In DNA, the CDR3 is TGTGCCAGCAGTCCAGACTTCTATGGCTACACCTTC.

This chain joins TRBV2 and TRBJ2-5; 7 bases line up with TRBD2. This CDR3 is built from 15 residues. Germline CDR1 SNHLY, CDR2 FYNNEI. With V trimmed by 6 bases and J by 5 bases, 12 bases remained unmatched. The CDR3 region is CASSSTPGLRETQYF. CDR3 in DNA: TGTGCCAGCAGCTCAACGCCGGGACTAAGGGAGACCCAGTACTTC.

The chain has TRBV18 and TRBJ2-5; no definite D call. This CDR3 comprises 12 residues. V shed 1 base and J shed 4 bases, with 4 bases lying between them. Germline V lookup: CDR1 KGHSH, CDR2 LQKENI. This CDR3 is CASSPLVETQYF. The CDR3 bases are TGTGCCAGCTCACCACTCGTAGAGACCCAGTACTTC.

V usage is TRBV4-3 and J usage is TRBJ2-7; D is possibly TRBD1 (5 bases). This CDR3 has 14 residues. V shed 2 bases and J shed 3 bases, with 11 bases lying between them. Germline CDR1 is LGHNA and CDR2 is YSLEER. The CDR3 spells CASSQFSGNYEQYF. The DNA for the CDR3 is TGCGCCAGCAGCCAATTTTCAGGGAACTACGAGCAGTACTTC.

The CDR3 region has the DNA TGTGCCAGCAGTGCCACAGGGGTAGGCGGCTATGGCTACACCTTC. It specifies CASSATGVGGYGYTF. V gene TRBV6-4 combines with J gene TRBJ1-2; 7 bases fit TRBD1. The CDR3 has 15 residues. V shed 4 bases and J 4 bases; nucleotides not matched to a gene: 9. Germline-derived CDR1 and CDR2 are MRHNA and SNTAGT.

The V call is TRBV27, the J call TRBJ1-3, with 8 positions matching TRBD1. Germline V gene lookup returns CDR1 MNHEY and CDR2 SMNVEV (reference sequence). V shed 5 bases and J 1 base; nucleotides not matched to a gene: 7. The CDR3 spans 16 residues. The CDR3 DNA follows: TGTGCCAGCAGTCGGCTGGGACAGGCTTCTGGAAACACCATATATTTT. As protein: CASSRLGQASGNTIYF.

This chain connects TRBV7-2 to TRBJ2-1; 8 nucleotides line up with TRBD2. V lost 9 bases, J lost 10 bases, and 14 bases stayed unmatched. CDR1 and CDR2 (germline): SGHTA, FQGNSA. There are 14 residues in the CDR3. CDR3 bases: TGTGCCAGTAGTCTTTTGCGGGGGGCGGGAGAGCAGTTCTTC. Encoded protein: CASSLLRGAGEQFF.

V gene TRBV9 combines with J gene TRBJ2-7; the match to TRBD1 covers 7 bases. There are 15 residues in the CDR3. V gave up 4 bases and J gave up 2 bases; unmatched junction bases: 9. Germline CDR1 is SGDLS and CDR2 is YYNGEE. In nucleotides, the CDR3 is TGTGCCAGCAGCAAGGGAAGGGGGCCGCCCTACGAGCAGTACTTC. The encoded protein is CASSKGRGPPYEQYF.

This clone has a single count. V gene TRBV7-2 combines with J gene TRBJ2-1; a possible D gene is TRBD1 (6 bases). Germline CDR1 reads SGHTA; CDR2 reads FQGNSA. The CDR3 contains 14 residues. Trimming stripped 4 bases from V and 7 bases from J, with 14 bases between. In DNA form, the CDR3 reads TGTGCCAGCAGCTCCAATACAGGGTTAAATGAGCAGTTCTTC. Translating gives CASSSNTGLNEQFF. Combining the CDR3 with reference TRBV7-2 and TRBJ2-1 gives the whole variable domain GAGVSQSPSNKVTEKGKDVELRCDPISGHTALYWYRQSLGQGLEFLIYFQGNSAPDKSGLPSDRFSAERTGGSVSTLTIQRTQQEDSAVYLCASSSNTGLNEQFFGPGTRLTVL.